The present entry profiles one T cell receptor (beta chain) with its context. Its antigen has not been determined. At one end the junction does not follow the germline gene, possibly because of a read error. This specimen belongs to a study of glioma-infiltrating T cells (dated by TCRdb to 2015 to 2016). Regarding the study in general: The low-grade gliomas were WHO grade II oligodendrogliomas or astrocytomas, while the glioblastomas were WHO grade IV tumors sampled at initial diagnosis rather than at recurrent diagnosis. Glioma patients received dexamethasone for six or fewer days before surgery. To gauge divergence between tissue and blood T-cell populations, every tissue-infiltrating repertoire was compared against the peripheral blood repertoire from the same patient. Glioma tissue, non-neoplastic brain tissue and matched peripheral blood mononuclear cells were used as sources from which TCR alpha- and beta-chain repertoires were sequenced. Three low-grade glioma patients, several primary glioblastoma patients, and three non-glioma patients who contributed non-neoplastic brain tissue made up the paired cohort. The sequencing target for blood libraries was about 4.5- to 10-fold coverage of 950,000 to 1,000,000 peripheral T cells. The research as a whole found: Group comparisons rested on small numbers: three non-neoplastic, three low-grade glioma and eight glioblastoma patients. Patients with low tissue-blood divergence were marked by a signature set of shared blood CDR3 motifs, and this signature set was depleted in highly divergent patients. Tissue and blood shared very few CDR3 sequences, a result attributed to high CDR3 diversity and limited sampling. VJ-independent divergence between tissue and blood was below expectation in non-neoplastic patients but above expectation in all gliomas, especially low-grade gliomas.

TCR alpha and beta CDR3 regions were amplified with the iRepertoire nested amplicon-rescue multiplex PCR (arm-PCR) platform from RNA. For one-step reverse transcription and amplification, about 100-450 ng of tissue mRNA or PBMC total RNA was used as input. Following bead purification, Illumina adapters were added by a secondary multiplex PCR, and libraries between 200 and 400 bp were gel-purified. Libraries carried internal 6-nucleotide barcodes used for demultiplexing. Libraries were sequenced on an Illumina MiSeq with 2x220 or 2x250 nucleotide paired-end reads. The authors processed their data as follows. Paired reads were merged using FLASH 1.2.11 and were aligned to the GRCh37 human genome using BWA-MEM, after which TRA and TRB reads were extracted. For V and J assignment, an IMGT-derived reference of cassette sequences and CDR3 motifs that included pseudogenes was used. Reads were translated in three frames, and productive CDR3s were defined by a C…FGXG motif without stop codons. Clonotypes were defined as unique combinations of V-J cassette pair and CDR3 amino acid sequence. Filtering of reads was based on Hamming distance, with the threshold set by the sequence error rate of each sample in mapped regions. TCRdb applied fastp at Q25 and MiXCR to the public reads, then kept only in-frame beta chains. Each CDR3 protein appears once, grouped with its most common genes and DNA. TCRdb's processing, not the authors', yielded these V and J calls. The sample table contains a few hundred thousand distinct CDR3 sequences; only one count was recorded for 35% to 45% of them. Of the sample, approximately 12% falls within the top ten clones.

Immediately after resection, surgical brain or tumor specimens were cryofrozen in liquid nitrogen, and peripheral blood cells were collected at the same time. Counted from cysteine to phenylalanine, this CDR3 has 17 amino acids. Only the CDR3 DNA is retained, 51 bases long and in frame from the first base. CDR1 and CDR2 are drawn from the germline V gene: MGHRA, YSYEKL. The sequence derives from a human donor with low-grade glioma or glioblastoma, undergoing nonglioma brain surgery, or in good health (not recorded which). Sequencing used glioma tissue, nonneoplastic brain tissue, or PBMCs (not recorded which). The sequence links TRBV4-1 to TRBJ1-5, and TRBD1 may be the D gene, going by 6 matching bases. The base sequence is TGCGCCAGCAGCCAAGAGTGGACAGTCTCTAGCAATAAGCCCCAGCATTTT. The resulting protein is CASSQEWTVSSNKPQHF.